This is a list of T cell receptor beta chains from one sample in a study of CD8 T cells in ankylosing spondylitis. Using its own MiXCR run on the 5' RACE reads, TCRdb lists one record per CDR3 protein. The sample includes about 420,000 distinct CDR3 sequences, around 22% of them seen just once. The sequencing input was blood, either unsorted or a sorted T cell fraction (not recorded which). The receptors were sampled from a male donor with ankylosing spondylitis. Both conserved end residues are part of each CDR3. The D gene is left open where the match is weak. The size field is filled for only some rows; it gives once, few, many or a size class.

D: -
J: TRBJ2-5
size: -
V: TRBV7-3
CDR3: CASSLGASVETQYF
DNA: TGTGCCAGCAGCCTGGGGGCTAGTGTGGAGACCCAGTACTTC

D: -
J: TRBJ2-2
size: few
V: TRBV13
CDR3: CASSHDYTGELFF
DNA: TGTGCCAGCAGCCACGACTACACCGGGGAGCTGTTTTTT

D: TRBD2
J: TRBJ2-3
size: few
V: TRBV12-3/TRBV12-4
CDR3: CASSFVAGGADTQYF
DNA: TGTGCCAGCAGTTTCGTAGCGGGAGGGGCAGATACGCAGTATTTT

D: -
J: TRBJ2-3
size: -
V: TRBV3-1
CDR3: CASSQDRAGTQYF
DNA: TGTGCCAGCAGCCAAGATAGGGCTGGTACGCAGTATTTT

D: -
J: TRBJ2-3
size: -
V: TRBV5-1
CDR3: CASSPQLGGGTDTQYF
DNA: TGCGCCAGCAGCCCCCAGCTAGGCGGAGGCACAGATACGCAGTATTTT

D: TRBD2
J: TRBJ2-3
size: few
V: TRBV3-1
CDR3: CASSGGLAVTDTQYF
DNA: TGTGCCAGCAGCGGGGGACTAGCGGTGACAGATACGCAGTATTTT

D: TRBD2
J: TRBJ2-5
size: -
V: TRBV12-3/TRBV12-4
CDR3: CASSRTRRSERGETQYF
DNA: TGTGCCAGCAGCCGGACTAGGAGGTCCGAGCGTGGAGAGACCCAGTACTTC

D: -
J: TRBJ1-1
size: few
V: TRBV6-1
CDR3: CASSELGENTEAFF
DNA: TGTGCCAGCAGTGAATTAGGGGAGAACACTGAAGCTTTCTTT

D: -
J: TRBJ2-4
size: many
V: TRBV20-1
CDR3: CSARDNLAKNIQYF
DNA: TGCAGTGCTAGAGATAACCTAGCCAAAAACATTCAGTACTTC

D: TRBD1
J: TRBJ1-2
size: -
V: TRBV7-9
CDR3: CASSLDPGQRYGYTF
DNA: TGTGCCAGCAGCTTAGACCCGGGACAGCGCTATGGCTACACCTTC

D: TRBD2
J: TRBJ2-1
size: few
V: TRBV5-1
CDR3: CASSTDGLVANEQFF
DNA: TGCGCCAGCAGCACAGACGGACTAGTTGCTAATGAGCAGTTCTTC

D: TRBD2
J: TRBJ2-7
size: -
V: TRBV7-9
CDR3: CASPRVREAYEQYF
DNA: TGTGCCAGTCCTAGGGTCCGGGAGGCCTACGAGCAGTACTTC

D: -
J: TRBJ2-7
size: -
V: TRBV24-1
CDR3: CATSRAGSYEQYF
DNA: TGTGCCACCAGTCGGGCAGGGAGCTACGAGCAGTACTTC

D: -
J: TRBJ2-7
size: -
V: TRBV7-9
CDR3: CASSSVEFPKSYEQYF
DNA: TGTGCCAGCAGCTCCGTGGAGTTTCCAAAATCCTACGAGCAGTACTTC

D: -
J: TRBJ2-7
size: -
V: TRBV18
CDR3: CASSPDGSYEQYF
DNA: TGTGCCAGCTCACCAGACGGCTCCTACGAGCAGTACTTC

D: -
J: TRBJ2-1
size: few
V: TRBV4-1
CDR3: CASSQDPSAGAYNEQFF
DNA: TGCGCCAGCAGCCAAGACCCTTCAGCGGGCGCCTACAATGAGCAGTTCTTC

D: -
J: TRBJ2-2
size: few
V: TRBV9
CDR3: CASSVQTSGVRTGELFF
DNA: TGTGCCAGCAGCGTTCAAACCTCAGGGGTGCGCACCGGGGAGCTGTTTTTT

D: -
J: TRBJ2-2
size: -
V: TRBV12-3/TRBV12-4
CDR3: CASSSGTGFVGELFF
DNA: TGTGCCAGCAGTTCTGGTACAGGGTTTGTCGGGGAGCTGTTTTTT

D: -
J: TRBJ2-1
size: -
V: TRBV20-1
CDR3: CSARDQRGYYNEQFF
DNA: TGCAGTGCTAGAGATCAGAGAGGATACTACAATGAGCAGTTCTTC

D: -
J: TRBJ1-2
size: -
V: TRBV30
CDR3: CAWSVSLGSGYTF
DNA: TGTGCCTGGAGTGTAAGTCTGGGAAGCGGCTACACCTTC

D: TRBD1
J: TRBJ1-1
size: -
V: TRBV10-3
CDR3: CAISPGQEGEAFF
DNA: TGTGCCATCAGTCCGGGACAGGAGGGTGAAGCTTTCTTT

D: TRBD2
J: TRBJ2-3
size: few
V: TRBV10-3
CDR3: CAISLPRRGAGESTDTQYF
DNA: TGTGCCATCAGCCTACCAAGGCGGGGTGCGGGAGAAAGCACAGATACGCAGTATTTT

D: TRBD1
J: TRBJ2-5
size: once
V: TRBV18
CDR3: CASSPGPQTGFSETQYF
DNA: TGTGCCAGCTCACCAGGGCCACAGACAGGGTTTAGCGAGACCCAGTACTTC

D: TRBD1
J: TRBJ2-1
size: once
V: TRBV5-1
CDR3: CASSPPLQGADEQFF
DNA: TGCGCCAGCAGCCCTCCGTTACAGGGGGCGGATGAGCAGTTCTTC

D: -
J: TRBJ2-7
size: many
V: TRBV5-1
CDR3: CASSWDGYEQYF
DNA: TGCGCCAGCAGCTGGGACGGCTACGAGCAGTACTTC

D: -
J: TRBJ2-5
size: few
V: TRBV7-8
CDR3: CASSLGVEETQYF
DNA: TGTGCCAGCAGCTTAGGGGTTGAGGAGACCCAGTACTTC

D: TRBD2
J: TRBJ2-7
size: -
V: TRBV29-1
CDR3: CSVEVLGSGSDEQYF
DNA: TGCAGCGTTGAAGTGTTAGGTAGCGGGAGTGACGAGCAGTACTTC

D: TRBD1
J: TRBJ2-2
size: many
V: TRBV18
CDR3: CASASDRDYTGELFF
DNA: TGTGCCAGCGCCTCGGACAGGGATTACACCGGGGAGCTGTTTTTT